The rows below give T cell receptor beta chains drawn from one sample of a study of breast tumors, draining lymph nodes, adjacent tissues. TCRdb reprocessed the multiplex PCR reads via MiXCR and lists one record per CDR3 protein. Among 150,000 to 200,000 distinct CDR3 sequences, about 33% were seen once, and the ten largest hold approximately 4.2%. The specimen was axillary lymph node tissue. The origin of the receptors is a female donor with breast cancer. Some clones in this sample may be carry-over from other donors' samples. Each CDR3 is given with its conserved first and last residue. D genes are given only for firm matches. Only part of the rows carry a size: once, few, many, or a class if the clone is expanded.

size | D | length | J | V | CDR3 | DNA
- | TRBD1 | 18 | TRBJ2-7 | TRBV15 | CATSRASVQGQGAHEQYF | TGTGCCACCAGCAGAGCTAGCGTCCAGGGACAGGGAGCCCACGAGCAGTACTTC
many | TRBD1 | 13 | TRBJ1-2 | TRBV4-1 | CASSHGTGGGYTF | TGCGCCAGCAGCCATGGGACAGGGGGCGGCTACACCTTC
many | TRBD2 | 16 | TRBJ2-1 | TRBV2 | CARGGGSGRGNNEQFF | TGTGCCAGAGGGGGCGGTAGCGGGAGAGGAAACAATGAGCAGTTCTTC
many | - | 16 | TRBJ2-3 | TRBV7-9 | CASSPGNLPTTDTQYF | TGTGCCAGCAGCCCCGGGAACCTTCCCACCACAGATACGCAGTATTTT
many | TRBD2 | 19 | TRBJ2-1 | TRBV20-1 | CSARSGTSGTLSSYNEQFF | TGCAGTGCTAGGTCCGGGACTAGCGGGACCTTGAGCTCCTACAATGAGCAGTTCTTC
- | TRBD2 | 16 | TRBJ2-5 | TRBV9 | CASSPLGVAGLETQCF | TGTGCCAGCAGCCCGCTCGGGGTAGCGGGGTTAGAGACCCAGTGCTTC
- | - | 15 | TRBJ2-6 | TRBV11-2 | CASSSDNPGANVLTF | TGTGCCAGCAGCTCGGACAACCCTGGGGCCAACGTCCTGACTTTC
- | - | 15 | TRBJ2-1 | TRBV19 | CASSMAAGDYNEQFF | TGTGCCAGTAGTATGGCAGCGGGCGACTACAATGAGCAGTTCTTC
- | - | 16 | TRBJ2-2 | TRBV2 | CASSTYRVGGTGELFF | TGTGCCAGCAGCACCTACAGGGTAGGCGGGACCGGGGAGCTGTTTTTT
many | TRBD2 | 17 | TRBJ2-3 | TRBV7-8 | CASSLALAGTSTDTQYF | TGTGCCAGCAGCTTAGCGCTAGCGGGGACAAGCACAGATACGCAGTATTTT
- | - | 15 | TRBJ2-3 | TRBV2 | CASSLAGGEDDTQYF | TGTGCCAGCAGTTTAGCTGGAGGGGAAGATGATACGCAGTATTTT
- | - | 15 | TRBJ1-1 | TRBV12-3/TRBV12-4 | CASSLGESMNTEAFF | TGTGCCAGCAGTTTGGGGGAGAGCATGAACACTGAAGCTTTCTTT
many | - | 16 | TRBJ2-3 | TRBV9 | CASSVGRSTNTDTQYF | TGTGCCAGCAGCGTAGGTAGGAGCACCAACACAGATACGCAGTATTTT
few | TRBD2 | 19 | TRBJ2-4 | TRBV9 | CASSVEALAGASAKNIQYF | TGTGCCAGCAGCGTAGAGGCCCTAGCGGGGGCCTCAGCCAAAAACATTCAGTACTTC
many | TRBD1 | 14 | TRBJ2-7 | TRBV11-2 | CASSWGQGAYEQYF | TGTGCCAGCAGCTGGGGACAGGGGGCTTACGAGCAGTACTTC
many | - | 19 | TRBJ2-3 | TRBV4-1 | CASSQEFHEHIPYTDTQYF | TGCGCCAGCAGCCAAGAGTTTCACGAGCATATACCTTACACAGATACGCAGTATTTT
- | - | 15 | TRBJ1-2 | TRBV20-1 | CSASSHRGLNYGYTF | TGCAGTGCCAGCAGCCATCGCGGGCTGAACTATGGCTACACCTTC
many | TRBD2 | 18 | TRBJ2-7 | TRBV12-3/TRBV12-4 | CASSFTNPGRGFSYEQYF | TGTGCCAGCAGTTTCACCAACCCCGGGAGGGGGTTTTCCTACGAGCAGTACTTC
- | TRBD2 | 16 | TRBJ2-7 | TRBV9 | CASSSGLAGGRNEQYF | TGTGCCAGCAGCTCTGGACTAGCGGGGGGGAGGAACGAGCAGTACTTC
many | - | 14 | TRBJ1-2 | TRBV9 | CASSVGVGIYGYTF | TGTGCCAGCAGCGTAGGGGTTGGAATCTATGGCTACACCTTC
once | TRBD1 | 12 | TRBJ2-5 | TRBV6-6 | CASSAGTGGWYF | TGTGCCAGCAGTGCCGGGACAGGGGGCTGGTACTTC
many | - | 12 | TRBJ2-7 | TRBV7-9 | CASSLAPYEQYF | TGTGCCAGCAGCTTAGCCCCCTACGAGCAGTACTTC
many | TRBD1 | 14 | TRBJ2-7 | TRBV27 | CASSGQGQSYEQYF | TGTGCCAGCAGCGGCCAGGGACAGTCCTACGAGCAGTACTTC
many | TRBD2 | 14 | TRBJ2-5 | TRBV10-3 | CATQPSGREETQYF | TGTGCCACACAACCGTCCGGGAGGGAAGAGACCCAGTACTTC
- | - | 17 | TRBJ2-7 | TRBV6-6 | CASSHEPRQGPFYEQYF | TGTGCCAGCAGTCACGAACCGAGGCAGGGGCCGTTCTACGAGCAGTACTTC
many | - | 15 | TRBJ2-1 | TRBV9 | CASSHPPGTYNEQFF | TGTGCCAGCAGCCATCCCCCAGGGACCTACAATGAGCAGTTCTTC